The 21 T cell receptor beta chains in this list originate from one sample, sequenced in a study of Ad26.COV2.S vaccination and SARS-CoV-2 variants. Treatment: approximately 18 received Ad26.COV2.S at low or high dose, single or two shots; about 5 received placebo; per-sample allocation not given. At day 63 after the first vaccine or placebo injection, samples were drawn. The assay was immunoSEQ multiplex PCR, and TCRdb's table has in-frame clones only and misses some. The sample contains roughly 500,000 clones, around nine tenths of which appear only once. The specimen was peripheral blood, collected in a trial of Ad26.COV2.S vaccine versus placebo. All receptors come from a person aged 18-65 years who received the Ad26.COV2.S COVID-19 vaccine or a placebo.

This clone has only one observation. The chain carries TRBV7-9 and TRBJ2-6; D is ambiguous. CDR3 length: 16 amino acids. CDR1 and CDR2 from the germline V gene are SEHNR and FQNEAQ (reference sequence). The ends were cut back, 2 bases at V and 6 bases at J, with 14 bases in the middle. The CDR3 bases are TGTGCCAGCAGCTTATCCAGACGGCTCTCGGCCAACGTCCTGACTTTC. Its translation is CASSLSRRLSANVLTF. The whole variable domain, filled in from reference TRBV7-9 and TRBJ2-6, reads DTGVSQNPRHKITKRGQNVTFRCDPISEHNRLYWYRQTLGQGPEFLTYFQNEAQLEKSRLLSDRFSAERPKGSFSTLEIQRTEQGDSAMYLCASSLSRRLSANVLTFGAGSRLTVL.

V gene TRBV29-1 combines with J gene TRBJ1-2; the match to TRBD1 covers 9 bases. There are 12 residues in the CDR3. Germline assignment: CDR1 SQVTM and CDR2 ANQGSEA. V dropped 7 bases and J dropped 8; count of bases not matched to a gene: 8. This CDR3 reads CSGDRATGGYTF. The CDR3, as DNA: TGCAGCGGGGACAGGGCCACGGGAGGCTACACCTTC.

CDR3 DNA: TGTGCCAGCAGCCGACGGGAAAGCTGGCTGGATGAGCAGTTCTTC. This codes for CASSRRESWLDEQFF. This chain uses TRBV27 with TRBJ2-1; possibly TRBD2 for D (5 bases). V was clipped by 6 bases and J by 8 bases, with 20 bases between them. There are 15 residues in the CDR3. From germline, CDR1 is MNHEY and CDR2 SMNVEV (reference sequence).

The V and J genes are TRBV2 and TRBJ1-5, with unresolved D. Trimming shortened V by 1 base and J by 7 bases, and 11 bases separated the two germline ends. CDR1 and CDR2 (germline): SNHLY, FYNNEI. This CDR3 spans 14 amino acids. CDR3 sequence (DNA): TGTGCCAGCAGTGAAGATGCGGGCGGGCAGCCCCAGCATTTT. Translated, it gives CASSEDAGGQPQHF.

This chain's CDR3 is CASRRGQGGNYGYTF. The DNA for the CDR3 is TGTGCCAGCAGGAGGGGGCAGGGTGGGAACTATGGCTACACCTTC. V and J are TRBV2 and TRBJ1-2; TRBD1 matches at 7 bases. With V trimmed by 6 bases and J by 2 bases, 9 bases remained unmatched. Germline values: CDR1 SNHLY, CDR2 FYNNEI. The CDR3 runs 15 residues.

The CDR3 sequence: CASRSSNQPQHF. The DNA of the CDR3 is TGTGCCAGCAGGAGTAGCAATCAGCCCCAGCATTTT. The V gene is TRBV6-1, the J gene TRBJ1-5; D is unresolved. This CDR3 comprises 12 residues. V lost 6 bases, J lost 0 bases, and 3 bases lay in between. Germline V gene data show CDR1 as MNHNS and CDR2 as SASEGT.

The chain combines TRBV30 with TRBJ2-5, with 7 bases matching TRBD2. Germline V gives CDR1 GTSNPN, CDR2 SVGIG (reference sequence). V was clipped by 1 base and J by 1 base; unmatched bases: 6. The CDR3 is 15 amino acids. The CDR3 bases are TGTGCCTGGAGTGCCCTAGCGGCCATCCAAGAGACCCAGTACTTC. It yields the protein CAWSALAAIQETQYF. The full variable domain, completed using reference TRBV30 and TRBJ2-5, is SQTIHQWPATLVQPVGSPLSLECTVEGTSNPNLYWYRQAAGRGLQLLFYSVGIGQISSEVPQNLSASRPQDRQFILSSKKLLLSDSGFYLCAWSALAAIQETQYFGPGTRLLVL.

V gene TRBV7-2 combines with J gene TRBJ1-1, with a tentative D call TRBD1 (6 bases). The CDR3 is 13 residues long. The germline gives CDR1 SGHTA, CDR2 FQGNSA. The V end lost 7 bases, the J end lost 6 bases, and 15 bases lay between the germline ends. This CDR3 is CASTKNRAPEAFF. Here the CDR3 DNA reads TGTGCCAGCACCAAAAACAGGGCTCCTGAAGCTTTCTTT.

This chain links TRBV6-2 or TRBV6-3 with TRBJ2-7; D call uncertain. This CDR3 contains 13 residues. CDR1 MNHEY and CDR2 SVGEGT come from the germline V gene. Trimming left V 2 bases short and J 0 bases short, with 5 bases between. The DNA of the CDR3 is TGTGCCAGCAGTTACAGCTCCTCCTACGAGCAGTACTTC. Amino acid sequence: CASSYSSSYEQYF.

V and J are TRBV14 and TRBJ2-3; D not resolved. The germline CDR1 and CDR2 sequences are SGHDN and FVKESK. Trimming cost V 1 base and J 6 bases, with 11 bases left between them. The CDR3 is 14 residues long. In nucleotides, the CDR3 is TGTGCCAGCAGCCAAGCCCGCGGTTCCGATACGCAGTATTTT. Translated, it gives CASSQARGSDTQYF.

This chain joins TRBV2 and TRBJ2-3, with 9 bases matching TRBD1. V shed 6 bases, J shed 3 bases, and the junction held 4 bases outside the gene matches. Germline-derived CDR1 and CDR2 are SNHLY and FYNNEI. The CDR3 contains 14 residues. CDR3 amino acids: CASSQQGATDTQYF. The CDR3 bases are TGTGCCAGCAGCCAACAGGGGGCGACAGATACGCAGTATTTT.

The rearrangement joins TRBV27 to TRBJ2-3; D remains ambiguous. Germline V gene sequence: CDR1 MNHEY, CDR2 SMNVEV (reference sequence). This CDR3 spans 12 amino acids. The germline V and J ends were trimmed by 9 bases and 0 bases, with 7 bases remaining between them. In DNA, the CDR3 is TGTGCCAGTCCAGGAAGCACAGATACGCAGTATTTT. Translating it yields CASPGSTDTQYF.

The chain joins TRBV6-5 to TRBJ2-7, with 12 bases that match TRBD1. Germline CDR1 is MNHEY and CDR2 is SVGAGI. Trimming cost V 6 bases and J 6 bases; bases outside gene matches: 3. The CDR3 is 13 amino acids. CDR3 nucleotide sequence: TGTGCCAGCAGGGGGACAGGGGGCATCGAGCAGTACTTC. Amino acids: CASRGTGGIEQYF.

V usage is TRBV27 and J usage is TRBJ2-3; 10 nucleotides align to TRBD1. The germline CDR1 and CDR2 sequences are MNHEY and SMNVEV (reference sequence). V lost 3 bases, J lost 6 bases, and 3 bases stayed unmatched. The CDR3 has 14 amino acids. The CDR3 nucleotides read TGTGCCAGCAGTTTGGGGACAGGGGAGGATACGCAGTATTTT. Translated: CASSLGTGEDTQYF.

CDR3 amino acids: CASSLEGGQGRYTGELFF. The DNA for the CDR3 is TGTGCCAGCAGCTTAGAAGGGGGACAGGGAAGGTACACCGGGGAGCTGTTTTTT. The rearrangement links TRBV11-3 to TRBJ2-2, with 9 nucleotides matching TRBD1. Germline trimming cut 0 bases from V and 3 bases from J; bases unmatched to any gene: 8. The germline gives CDR1 SGHNT, CDR2 YENEEA. There are 18 residues in the CDR3.

About this clone: The junction departs from the called germline gene at one end, perhaps through a read error. The rearrangement joins TRBV3-1 (or the pseudogene TRBV3-2) to TRBJ2-7; D is perhaps TRBD1 (6 bases). Germline V lookup: CDR1 LGHDT, CDR2 YNNKEL (reference sequence). This CDR3 region has 13 residues. The CDR3 region is CASSLRGQYLFNF. DNA of the CDR3: TGTGCCAGCAGCCTTAGAGGACAGTATTTATTTAACTTC.

The chain uses TRBV10-3 and TRBJ2-3; 9 bases line up with TRBD1. The CDR3 contains 16 residues. The trim removed 6 bases at V and 6 bases at J, leaving 13 bases unmatched. From germline, CDR1 is ENHRY and CDR2 SYGVKD. The CDR3 sequence: CAIRKQGATLRDTQYF. The CDR3 DNA sequence: TGTGCCATCAGAAAACAGGGGGCTACACTCAGGGATACGCAGTATTTT.

The rearrangement joins TRBV14 to TRBJ2-2; D could derive from TRBD1 or TRBD2 (6 bases each). Germline V gives CDR1 SGHDN, CDR2 FVKESK. Deletions cut 2 bases from V and 4 bases from J, with 14 bases between. The CDR3 sequence is 16 residues long. The CDR3 loop is CASSQLRGQGTGELFF. In nucleotides, the CDR3 is TGTGCCAGCAGCCAACTCCGGGGGCAAGGCACCGGGGAGCTGTTTTTT.

The chain couples TRBV6-5 to TRBJ2-7; D gene ambiguous. V was pared by 0 bases and J by 2 bases, with 14 bases between. In germline, CDR1 is MNHEY, CDR2 SVGAGI. This CDR3 has 16 amino acids. The CDR3: CASSYSGPAGTYEQYF. The CDR3 nucleotides read TGTGCCAGCAGTTACTCCGGGCCAGCTGGTACCTACGAGCAGTACTTC.

The chain carries TRBV28 and TRBJ2-3, with 11 bases fitting TRBD1. The CDR3 extends over 14 amino acids. V gave up 6 bases and J gave up 4 bases; unmatched junction bases: 3. The germline gives CDR1 MDHEN, CDR2 SYDVKM. As DNA, the CDR3 is TGTGCCAGCAGCCGGGACAGGGGGTCAGATACGCAGTATTTT. Its protein product is CASSRDRGSDTQYF.

This clone was observed a handful of times. The genes are TRBV19 and TRBJ1-5; 8 bases fit TRBD1. The CDR3 sequence is 15 residues long. The germline CDR1 and CDR2 sequences are LNHDA and SQIVND (reference sequence). Losses at the gene ends were 6 bases for V and 3 bases for J; bases not matched to a gene: 7. The CDR3 DNA is TGTGCCAGTAGAACGGGACAGGCTATCAATCAGCCCCAGCATTTT. Translating it yields CASRTGQAINQPQHF.